This is a list of T cell receptor beta chains from one sample in a study of metastatic and nonmetastatic thyroid tumors. From the PCR reads, TCRdb re-called clones with MiXCR. In the table there are about 39,000 clones, 18% of which are singletons. The specimen sequenced was tumor tissue. Receptors were obtained from a female donor with papillary thyroid cancer or a benign thyroid nodule (not recorded which). Some clones in this sample may be carry-over from other donors' samples. The CDR3 runs from the conserved cysteine through the conserved F or W. The D gene is left open where the match is weak. The size field is filled for only some rows; it gives once, few, many or a size class.

d_call: NA
v_call: TRBV6-4
clone_size: few
j_call: TRBJ2-6
cdr3_nt: TGTGCCAGCAGTGACTCTGGGGCCAACGTCCTGACTTTC
cdr3_aa: CASSDSGANVLTF

d_call: NA
v_call: TRBV2
clone_size: many
j_call: TRBJ2-3
cdr3_nt: TGTGCCAGCAGTATGATAAGCGGAGGGCGAACCACAGATACGCAGTATTTT
cdr3_aa: CASSMISGGRTTDTQYF

d_call: NA
v_call: TRBV5-1
clone_size: many
j_call: TRBJ2-1
cdr3_nt: TGCGCCAGCAGCTTGGGAAAGTTGTACAATGAGCAGTTCTTC
cdr3_aa: CASSLGKLYNEQFF

d_call: TRBD1
v_call: TRBV6-1
clone_size: NA
j_call: TRBJ2-7
cdr3_nt: TGTGCCAGCAGTGAAAGGGGGCGACAGGCCGAGCAGTACTTC
cdr3_aa: CASSERGRQAEQYF

d_call: NA
v_call: TRBV19
clone_size: many
j_call: TRBJ1-2
cdr3_nt: TGTGCCAGTAGTATGTCGGAGGGGACTATTTATGGCTACACCTTC
cdr3_aa: CASSMSEGTIYGYTF

d_call: TRBD2
v_call: TRBV7-2
clone_size: medium-sized
j_call: TRBJ2-3
cdr3_nt: TGTGCCAGCAGCTTAGCGCAAAGTAGCGGGGGAATAGCAGATACGCAGTATTTT
cdr3_aa: CASSLAQSSGGIADTQYF

d_call: NA
v_call: TRBV11-2
clone_size: NA
j_call: TRBJ2-5
cdr3_nt: TGTGCCAGCAGCTTAGGTGTGGGGGAGACCCAGTACTTC
cdr3_aa: CASSLGVGETQYF

d_call: TRBD1
v_call: TRBV19
clone_size: few
j_call: TRBJ2-1
cdr3_nt: TGTGCCAGTAGTCCCCAGGGGGCCTACTACAATGAGCAGTTCTTC
cdr3_aa: CASSPQGAYYNEQFF

d_call: TRBD1
v_call: TRBV6-2/TRBV6-3
clone_size: many
j_call: TRBJ1-1
cdr3_nt: TGTGCCAACAGTTTACAATCCCCGGGACAGCTCACTGAAGCTTTCTTT
cdr3_aa: CANSLQSPGQLTEAFF

d_call: TRBD1
v_call: TRBV12-5
clone_size: medium-sized
j_call: TRBJ1-5
cdr3_nt: TGTGCTAGTGGTGAACAGGGGACTCAGCCCCAGCATTTT
cdr3_aa: CASGEQGTQPQHF